Described below is a single TCR beta chain sequence and its context. The antigen is unknown. The PCR used 60 Vbeta and 13 Jbeta primers. Data came from immunoSEQ multiplex PCR; TCRdb stores just in-frame clones and leaves some out. The sample carries 95,000 to 130,000 clones, around 86% recorded once. This entry comes from a study of cytomegalovirus exposure and HLA in healthy donors. Broader study findings: The listing of 150 to 200 TCR beta chains classed them as cytomegalovirus-associated. Within an earlier analysis, most TCR beta V segments proved productive either about 90% or about 30% of the time.

Per germline, CDR1 SEHNR and CDR2 FQNEAQ (reference sequence). After removal of 4 bases from V and 0 bases from J, the junction contained 3 bases not matched to a gene. CDR3 length: 15 residues. The sample taken for sequencing was PBMCs. This receptor was identified in a woman aged 30 to 39 in good health and CMV-seronegative. This sequence joins TRBV7-9 and TRBJ2-3; 8 nucleotides match TRBD2. The DNA for the CDR3 is TGTGCCAGCAGCTCTAGCGGGCCTAGCACAGATACGCAGTATTTT. As protein: CASSSSGPSTDTQYF.